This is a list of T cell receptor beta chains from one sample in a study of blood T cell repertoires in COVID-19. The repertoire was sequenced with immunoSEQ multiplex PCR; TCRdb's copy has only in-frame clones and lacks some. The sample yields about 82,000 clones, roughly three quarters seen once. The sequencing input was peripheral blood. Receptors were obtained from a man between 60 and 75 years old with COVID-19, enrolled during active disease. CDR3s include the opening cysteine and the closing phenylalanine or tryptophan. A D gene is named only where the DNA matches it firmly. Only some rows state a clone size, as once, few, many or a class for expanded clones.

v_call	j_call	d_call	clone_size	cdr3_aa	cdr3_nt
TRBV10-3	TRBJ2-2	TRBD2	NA	CAISESRGGAHTGELFF	TGTGCCATCAGTGAGTCTCGCGGGGGGGCTCACACCGGGGAGCTGTTTTTT
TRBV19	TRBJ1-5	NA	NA	CASSISPQPSNQPQHF	TGTGCCAGTAGTATCTCTCCACAGCCGAGCAATCAGCCCCAGCATTTT
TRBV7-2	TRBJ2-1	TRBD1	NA	CASSLNRGLGSEQFF	TGTGCCAGCAGCTTAAACAGGGGCCTAGGGAGTGAGCAGTTCTTC
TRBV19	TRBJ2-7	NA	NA	CASSIGGTYEQYF	TGTGCCAGTAGTATCGGGGGAACCTACGAGCAGTACTTC
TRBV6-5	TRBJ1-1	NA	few	CASGPGRSSAEAFF	TGTGCCAGCGGGCCAGGGAGGAGTAGCGCTGAAGCTTTCTTT
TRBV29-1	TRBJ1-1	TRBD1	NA	CSVTGGRGTEAFF	TGCAGCGTCACAGGGGGCCGGGGCACTGAAGCTTTCTTT
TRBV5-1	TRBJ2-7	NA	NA	CASSSQASSYEQYF	TGCGCCAGCAGCTCGCAGGCAAGCTCCTACGAGCAGTACTTC
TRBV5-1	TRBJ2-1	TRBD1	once	CASSSGTGDHNEQFF	TGCGCCAGCAGCTCCGGGACAGGGGACCACAATGAGCAGTTCTTC
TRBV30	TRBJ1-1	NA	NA	CAWRALPREAEAFF	TGTGCCTGGAGGGCACTCCCTCGGGAGGCTGAAGCTTTCTTT
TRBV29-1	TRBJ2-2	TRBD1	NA	CSAIQGASTGELFF	TGCAGCGCAATACAGGGGGCTTCAACCGGGGAGCTGTTTTTT
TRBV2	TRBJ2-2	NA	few	CASSIEEAGELFF	TGTGCCAGCAGTATCGAGGAGGCGGGGGAGCTGTTTTTT
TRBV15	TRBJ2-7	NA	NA	CATSRGSSPSFHEQYF	TGTGCCACCAGCAGAGGGAGCTCCCCAAGCTTCCACGAGCAGTACTTC
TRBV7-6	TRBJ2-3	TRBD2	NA	CASSQLAGAEDTQYF	TGTGCCAGCAGCCAACTAGCGGGAGCGGAGGATACGCAGTATTTT
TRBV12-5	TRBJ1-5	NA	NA	CASGLGGTPNQPQHF	TGTGCTAGTGGTTTGGGAGGGACTCCCAATCAGCCCCAGCATTTT
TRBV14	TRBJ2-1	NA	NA	CASSQGLAGEQFF	TGTGCCAGCAGCCAAGGCTTGGCAGGCGAGCAGTTCTTC
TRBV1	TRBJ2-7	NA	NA	CTSSPLADEQYF	TGCACCAGCAGCCCCCTAGCGGACGAGCAGTACTTC
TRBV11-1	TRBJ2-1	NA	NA	CASSSAGTYNEQFF	TGTGCCAGCAGCTCGGCAGGGACCTACAATGAGCAGTTCTTC
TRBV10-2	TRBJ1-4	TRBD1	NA	CASRTGQGKDEKLFF	TGCGCCAGCAGGACGGGACAGGGCAAGGATGAAAAACTGTTTTTT
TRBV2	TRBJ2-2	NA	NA	CASSEAERGYANTGELFF	TGTGCCAGCAGTGAAGCGGAGCGAGGCTACGCGAACACCGGGGAGCTGTTTTTT
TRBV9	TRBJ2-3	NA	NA	CASSVATSTDTQYF	TGTGCCAGCAGCGTAGCTACTAGCACAGATACGCAGTATTTT
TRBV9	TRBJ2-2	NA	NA	CASSVDVASNTGELFF	TGTGCCAGCAGCGTAGACGTAGCGTCGAACACCGGGGAGCTGTTTTTT
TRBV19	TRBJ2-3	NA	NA	CASSILPGSSTDTQYF	TGTGCCAGTAGTATCCTTCCAGGTTCCTCCACAGATACGCAGTATTTT
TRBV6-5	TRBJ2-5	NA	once	CASSFIGGPQETQYF	TGTGCCAGCAGTTTTATCGGGGGACCCCAAGAGACCCAGTACTTC
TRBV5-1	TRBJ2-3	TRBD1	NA	CATNLGQGADTQYF	TGCGCCACCAACTTGGGACAGGGCGCAGATACGCAGTATTTT
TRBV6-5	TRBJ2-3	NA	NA	CASRTGNTDTQYF	TGTGCCAGCAGAACAGGCAACACAGATACGCAGTATTTT
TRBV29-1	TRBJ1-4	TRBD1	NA	CSVARDSTATNEKLFF	TGCAGCGTTGCCCGGGACAGTACTGCAACTAATGAAAAACTGTTTTTT
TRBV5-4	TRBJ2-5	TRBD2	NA	CASSSRTSGAIPYF	TGTGCCAGCAGCTCCCGGACTAGCGGGGCGATACCGTACTTC
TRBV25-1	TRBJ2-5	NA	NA	CASRRGTASRETQYF	TGTGCCAGCAGGAGGGGGACGGCTAGCCGAGAGACCCAGTACTTC
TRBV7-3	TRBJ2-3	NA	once	CASSPLTSTDTQYF	TGTGCCAGCAGCCCACTTACTAGCACAGATACGCAGTATTTT
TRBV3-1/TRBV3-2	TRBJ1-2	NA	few	CASSQIYRANYGYTF	TGTGCCAGCAGCCAAATTTACAGGGCTAACTATGGCTACACCTTC
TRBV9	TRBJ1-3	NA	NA	CASSVVAAAGNTIYF	TGTGCCAGCAGCGTAGTAGCGGCGGCGGGAAACACCATATATTTT
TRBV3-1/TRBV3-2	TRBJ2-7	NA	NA	CASSQFNYEQYF	TGTGCCAGCAGCCAATTCAACTACGAGCAGTACTTC
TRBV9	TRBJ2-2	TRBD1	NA	CASSARQGLNTGELFF	TGTGCCAGCAGCGCTCGACAGGGTTTGAACACCGGGGAGCTGTTTTTT
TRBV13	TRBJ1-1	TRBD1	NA	CASSQGQGNTEAFF	TGTGCCAGCAGCCAAGGACAGGGCAACACTGAAGCTTTCTTT
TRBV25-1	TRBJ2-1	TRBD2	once	CASSDGSGINNEQFF	TGTGCCAGCAGTGACGGTAGCGGGATCAACAATGAGCAGTTCTTC
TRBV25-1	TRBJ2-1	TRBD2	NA	CASSRSSGGAGNEQFF	TGTGCCAGCAGTCGGTCTAGCGGGGGGGCCGGTAATGAGCAGTTCTTC
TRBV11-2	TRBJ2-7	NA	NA	CASSLETGRHEQYF	TGTGCCAGCAGCTTAGAGACAGGGAGGCACGAGCAGTACTTC
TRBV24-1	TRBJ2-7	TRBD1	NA	CATSGSGTGVPARNEQYF	TGTGCCACCAGTGGTTCCGGGACAGGGGTTCCCGCGAGGAACGAGCAGTACTTC
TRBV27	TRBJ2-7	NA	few	CASSLEVSGVQYF	TGTGCCAGCAGTTTAGAAGTCTCCGGGGTGCAGTACTTC
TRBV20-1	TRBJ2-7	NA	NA	CSASPGGLYEQYF	TGCAGTGCTAGTCCCGGGGGACTTTATGAGCAGTACTTC
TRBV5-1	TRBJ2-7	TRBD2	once	CASRPGGAFYEQYF	TGCGCCAGCAGGCCCGGGGGGGCTTTCTACGAGCAGTACTTC
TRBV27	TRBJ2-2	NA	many	CASNSFTGELFF	TGTGCCAGCAACAGCTTCACCGGGGAGCTGTTTTTT
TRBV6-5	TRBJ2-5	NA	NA	CASSPPMQETQYF	TGTGCCAGCAGTCCCCCCATGCAAGAGACCCAGTACTTC
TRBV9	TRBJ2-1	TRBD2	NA	CASSVDPSGGARNEQFF	TGTGCCAGCAGCGTAGATCCTAGCGGGGGGGCCCGCAATGAGCAGTTCTTC
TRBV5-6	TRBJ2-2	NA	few	CASSLPSRGELFF	TGTGCCAGCAGCTTACCCTCTCGGGGGGAGCTGTTTTTT
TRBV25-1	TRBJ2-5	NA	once	CASSEYRGVQIQYF	TGTGCCAGCAGTGAATATCGTGGAGTCCAGATCCAGTACTTC
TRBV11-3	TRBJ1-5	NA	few	CASSLAGMNQPQHF	TGTGCCAGCAGCTTAGCGGGGATGAATCAGCCCCAGCATTTT